This entry features one TCR beta chain sequence. Relative to the germline gene, one junction end is altered; a read error may explain this. The source of the sample is a study of blood T cells in healthy people across ages. Through a sample-barcoded 5' primer and a J-beta primer mix, a second PCR was run for roughly 6 to 11 cycles. TCRdb called the 5' RACE reads again in MiXCR, with one record for every CDR3 protein. The sample lists more than 1,400,000 distinct CDR3 sequences; roughly 45% were seen once. This CDR3 spans 13 amino acids. CDR1 is SGDLS, CDR2 YYNGEE, per germline. Input material: blood. The chain combines TRBV9 with TRBJ2-7; possible D gene TRBD1, 5 bases. This receptor was taken from a woman under 30 in good health. The CDR3 spells CASSQVGVYEQYF. The DNA of the CDR3 is TGCGCCAGCAGCCAAGTAGGGGTCTACGAGCAGTACTTC.